This section outlines one T cell receptor beta chain sequence together with its context. The antigen is undetermined. At one of its ends the junction is not consistent with the germline gene, which may arise from a read error. Use of 60 Vbeta and 13 Jbeta primers characterized the PCR. The assay was immunoSEQ multiplex PCR, and TCRdb's table has in-frame clones only and misses some. The sample has 100,000 or so clones, 74% seen once; the top ten hold about 2%. This sample is drawn from a study of cytomegalovirus exposure and HLA in healthy donors. CDR1 and CDR2 from the germline V gene are KGHSH and LQKENI. The CDR3 loop spans 15 amino acids. Overall study findings and caveats: Based on reports, TCR beta sequences accurately predicted HLA-A and HLA-B alleles for most subjects.

The source of this sequence is a human donor in good health. The specimen was PBMCs. The rearrangement joins TRBV18 to TRBJ2-4, with D perhaps matching TRBD1 (6 bases). The CDR3 coding sequence is TGTGCCGGCTCACACGGACAGCTAGCCAAAAACATTCAGTACTTC. Protein product: CAGSHGQLAKNIQYF.